This TCR beta chain was retrieved from a study of blood T cells in healthy people across ages. Then a second PCR, running roughly 7 to 11 cycles, was carried out with a sample-barcoded 5' primer and a J-beta primer mix. TCRdb reprocessed the 5' RACE reads with MiXCR, giving one entry per CDR3 protein. Of approximately 1,000,000 distinct CDR3 sequences listed, roughly 45% were seen once; the top ten hold approximately 20%. The origin of this receptor is a woman between 55 and 75 years old in good health. The sample was blood.

The CDR3 protein is CASSLEQNTQYF. The CDR3 DNA reads TGCGCCAGCAGCCTGGAGCAGAATACGCAGTATTTT. The chain links TRBV5-1 to TRBJ2-3; D unresolved. This CDR3 is built from 12 residues. The ends were cut back, 4 bases at V and 7 bases at J, with 10 bases in the middle. The V gene's germline CDR1 is SGHRS and CDR2 YFSETQ. Filled out from reference TRBV5-1 and TRBJ2-3, the complete variable domain reads KAGVTQTPRYLIKTRGQQVTLSCSPISGHRSVSWYQQTPGQGLQFLFEYFSETQRNKGNFPGRFSGRQFSNSRSEMNVSTLELGDSALYLCASSLEQNTQYFGPGTRLTVL.